This entry lists 5 T cell receptor beta chains sequenced from one sample in a study of T cell clonality in common variable immunodeficiency. Assay used: immunoSEQ multiplex PCR; TCRdb lists only in-frame clones, some missing. The specimen gives more than 35,000 clones without singletons; the ten biggest hold 0.9% to 1%. What was sequenced was peripheral blood mononuclear cells. The receptors shown here come from a person aged 18 to 75 in good health.

The sample holds many counts of this clone. The read ends 3 residues shy of where the CDR3 ends; the end is completed using the germline J gene. At the DNA level, this CDR3 is encoded by other sequences in the same sample as well. V is TRBV7-9 and J is TRBJ2-7; 10 nucleotides agree with TRBD2. The CDR3 contains 15 residues. Germline loops: CDR1 SEHNR, CDR2 FQNEAQ (reference sequence). Unmatched junction bases numbered 1, after V lost 0 bases and J lost 2 bases. CDR3 sequence reads: CASSLASGGPYEQYF. The CDR3 bases that were read are TGTGCCAGCAGCTTAGCTAGCGGGGGGCCCTACGAG.

This clone was observed at least ten times. The read is 3 residues too short to cover the CDR3 end, so that end is filled in from the germline J gene. The chain carries TRBV5-1 and TRBJ2-6; D may be TRBD1 (6 bases). The germline CDR1 and CDR2 sequences are SGHRS and YFSETQ. There are 18 residues in the CDR3. The ends were cut back, 3 bases at V and 0 bases at J, with 16 bases in the middle. The covered CDR3 bases are TGCGCCAGCAGCTATAGACAGGACCAGCTCTCTGGGGCCAACGTC. As protein: CASSYRQDQLSGANV. The CDR3 as a whole reads CASSYRQDQLSGANVLTF.

This clone showed up many times. The junction differs from germline at one of its ends, possibly a read error. The sequence runs out 3 residues before the end of the CDR3; the remainder is reconstructed from the germline J gene. In the same sample, other DNA sequences code for this CDR3. The gene calls are TRBV12-3 or TRBV12-4 and TRBJ2-3; D tentatively fits TRBD1 or TRBD2 (5 bases each). The CDR3 has 16 amino acids. The CDR3 bases that were read are TGTGCCAGCACTTTACAGGAGGTATCGATCACAGATACG. Protein sequence: CASTLQEVSITDT. The whole CDR3 is CASTLQEVSITDTQYF.

This clone came up many times. The CDR3 extends 3 residues past the end of the read, so its final part is completed from the germline J gene. The rearrangement joins TRBV7-2 to TRBJ2-2, with 7 nucleotides matching TRBD2. The germline gives CDR1 SGHTA, CDR2 FQGNSA. Trimming cost V 5 bases and J 3 bases; bases outside gene matches: 6. There are 15 residues in the CDR3. The covered CDR3 bases are TGTGCCAGCAGCACTGGGGCGGGGGACACCGGGGAG. It specifies CASSTGAGDTGE. The CDR3 in its entirety is CASSTGAGDTGELFF.

This clone was counted many times. The read ends 3 residues shy of where the CDR3 ends; the end is completed using the germline J gene. The chain recombines TRBV7-2 with TRBJ1-5, with D possibly being TRBD1 (6 bases). Looked up from germline, CDR1 is SGHTA and CDR2 is FQGNSA. V was pared by 2 bases and J by 7 bases, with 12 bases between. The CDR3 consists of 14 residues. The sequenced CDR3 bases are TGTGCCAGCAGCTTAAGTACAGGGAGCCAGCCC. Amino acid sequence: CASSLSTGSQP. The CDR3 as a whole reads CASSLSTGSQPQHF. Together with reference TRBV7-2 and TRBJ1-5, the CDR3 gives the full variable domain: GAGVSQSPSNKVTEKGKDVELRCDPISGHTALYWYRQSLGQGLEFLIYFQGNSAPDKSGLPSDRFSAERTGGSVSTLTIQRTQQEDSAVYLCASSLSTGSQPQHFGDGTRLSIL.